The 14 T cell receptor beta chains below all came from one sample that was sequenced in a study of CD8 T cells in ankylosing spondylitis. One entry per CDR3 protein results from TCRdb running MiXCR on the 5' RACE reads. The sample contains around 130,000 distinct CDR3 sequences, 9.3% of which appear only once. Material for sequencing was blood, either unsorted or a sorted T cell fraction (not recorded which). The source of these receptors is a male donor with ankylosing spondylitis or in good health (not recorded which).

This clonotype was observed at least ten times. The rearrangement joins TRBV7-2 to TRBJ2-7; possibly TRBD1 for D (5 bases). Trimming stripped 2 bases from V and 4 bases from J, with 15 bases between. Per germline, CDR1 SGHTA and CDR2 FQGNSA. The CDR3 has 15 amino acids. The CDR3 sequence is CASSLRGPGEYEQYF. The CDR3 bases are TGTGCCAGCAGCTTAAGGGGCCCTGGCGAGTACGAGCAGTACTTC.

This clonotype showed up just a few times. The rearrangement links TRBV7-2 to TRBJ2-5, with D hard to call. Per the germline V gene, CDR1 is SGHTA and CDR2 is FQGNSA. There are 14 residues in the CDR3. The V gene lost 5 bases and the J gene lost 2 bases, with 12 bases spanning the gap. CDR3 sequence reads: CASSASSFQETQYF. The CDR3 nucleotides are TGTGCCAGCAGCGCCTCTAGTTTTCAAGAGACCCAGTACTTC.

This clonotype was recorded a few times. The chain carries TRBV20-1 and TRBJ1-6; 9 nucleotides match TRBD1. The CDR3 has 16 amino acids. In germline, CDR1 is DFQATT, CDR2 SNEGSKA (reference sequence). V shed 6 bases and J 8 bases; nucleotides not matched to a gene: 14. CDR3 nucleotide sequence: TGCAGTGCAACCGGGACAGGGATTCGTCATTATTCACCCCTCCACTTT. Protein product: CSATGTGIRHYSPLHF.

Ten or more counts support this clonotype. The CDR3 spells CASSPRTGRAYEQYF. The CDR3 coding sequence is TGTGCCAGCAGTCCACGGACAGGGAGGGCCTACGAGCAGTACTTC. The chain employs TRBV12-3 or TRBV12-4 and TRBJ2-7; TRBD1 is a possible D gene (8 bases). The CDR3 loop spans 15 amino acids. The V end was cut by 5 bases, the J end by 2 bases, with 16 bases between.

The CDR3 coding sequence is TGTGCCAGCAGCCCCCACCGGGGGAAGACAGATACGCAGTATTTT. It translates to CASSPHRGKTDTQYF. V gene TRBV14 combines with J gene TRBJ2-3, with a weak D call TRBD2 (6 bases). V lost 4 bases, J lost 3 bases, and 14 bases lay in between. Germline V gene lookup returns CDR1 SGHDN and CDR2 FVKESK. There are 15 residues in the CDR3. Filled out from reference TRBV14 and TRBJ2-3, the complete variable domain reads EAGVTQFPSHSVIEKGQTVTLRCDPISGHDNLYWYRRVMGKEIKFLLHFVKESKQDESGMPNNRFLAERTGGTYSTLKVQPAELEDSGVYFCASSPHRGKTDTQYFGPGTRLTVL.

This clonotype was seen repeatedly, ten times or more. The CDR3 protein is CASSQDLQDNQPQHF. CDR3 bases: TGTGCCAGCAGCCAAGATTTACAAGACAATCAGCCCCAGCATTTT. V and J are TRBV3-1 and TRBJ1-5; D uncertain. Germline V gene data show CDR1 as LGHDT and CDR2 as YNNKEL (reference sequence). The V end lost 0 bases, the J end lost 3 bases, and 9 bases lay between the germline ends. CDR3 size: 15 residues.

This clonotype was recorded at least ten times. This sequence joins TRBV29-1 and TRBJ2-3; either TRBD1 or TRBD2 may supply D (6 bases each). The V and J ends lost 7 bases and 6 bases respectively, with 8 bases between them. The CDR3 sequence is 10 residues long. Germline CDR1 is SQVTM and CDR2 is ANQGSEA. This CDR3 reads CSAGADTQYF. As DNA, the CDR3 is TGCAGCGCGGGGGCGGATACGCAGTATTTT.

Many counts were recorded for this clonotype. V usage is TRBV7-2 and J usage is TRBJ2-7; D gene ambiguous. CDR3 size: 11 residues. Germline CDR1 is SGHTA and CDR2 is FQGNSA. V shed 3 bases and J shed 3 bases, with 3 bases lying between them. CDR3 sequence reads: CASSFNYEQYF. The CDR3 region has the DNA TGTGCCAGCAGCTTCAACTACGAGCAGTACTTC. Full variable domain (rest looked up from reference TRBV7-2 and TRBJ2-7): GAGVSQSPSNKVTEKGKDVELRCDPISGHTALYWYRQSLGQGLEFLIYFQGNSAPDKSGLPSDRFSAERTGGSVSTLTIQRTQQEDSAVYLCASSFNYEQYFGPGTRLTVT.

This clonotype was seen at least ten times. V is TRBV7-2 and J is TRBJ1-2; D gene ambiguous. CDR3 size: 11 residues. CDR1 is SGHTA and CDR2 is FQGNSA in the germline V gene. Trimming took 5 bases from V and 8 from J, leaving 9 bases between them. CDR3 amino acids: CASSPNEGYTF. CDR3 in DNA: TGTGCCAGCAGCCCTAATGAGGGCTACACCTTC.

This clonotype was recorded many times. The chain couples TRBV5-1 to TRBJ1-1; D may be TRBD1 (5 bases). The CDR3 contains 13 residues. V was pared by 0 bases and J by 3 bases, with 6 bases between. Germline CDR1 is SGHRS and CDR2 is YFSETQ. The chain's CDR3 is CASSLARDTEAFF. In nucleotides, the CDR3 is TGCGCCAGCAGCTTGGCCAGGGACACTGAAGCTTTCTTT.

This clonotype was seen a few times. V usage is TRBV7-3 and J usage is TRBJ2-2; TRBD2 aligns across 7 bases. V lost 0 bases to trimming and J lost 6 bases; unmatched junction nucleotides: 10. The germline CDR1 and CDR2 sequences are SGHTA and FQGTGA. The CDR3 has 17 residues. The DNA of the CDR3 is TGTGCCAGCAGCTTAACGTTCGGCGGGAGTAGGGCCGGGGAGCTGTTTTTT. Protein product: CASSLTFGGSRAGELFF.

This clonotype showed up many times. This chain joins TRBV5-5 and TRBJ1-5; D is ambiguous. The CDR3 extends over 15 amino acids. V was shortened by 2 bases and J by 4 bases, with 13 bases between the two germline ends. Germline values: CDR1 SGHKS, CDR2 YYEKEE (reference sequence). The CDR3 DNA is TGTGCCAGCAGCTTAGAAATCGACGGGAATCAGCCCCAGCATTTT. It specifies CASSLEIDGNQPQHF.

Ten or more counts support this clonotype. The chain uses TRBV9 and TRBJ2-1; D ambiguous. The CDR3 extends over 15 amino acids. The germline V and J ends were trimmed by 6 bases and 5 bases, with 18 bases remaining between them. The V gene's germline CDR1 is SGDLS and CDR2 YYNGEE. This chain's CDR3 is CASTPFRGKNNEQFF. The DNA for the CDR3 is TGTGCCAGCACGCCCTTTCGTGGGAAAAACAATGAGCAGTTCTTC.

The chain employs TRBV6-1 and TRBJ2-7; TRBD2 aligns across 9 bases. CDR1 MNHNS and CDR2 SASEGT come from the germline V gene. Trimming took 6 bases from V and 0 from J; bases not matched to a gene: 6. This CDR3 has 15 residues. The CDR3 is CASSPAGGSSYEQYF. The CDR3 DNA sequence: TGTGCCAGCAGCCCCGCGGGGGGGAGCTCCTACGAGCAGTACTTC.